This entry concerns a single T cell receptor beta chain. This sample is drawn from a study of PD-L1 blockade in urothelial cancer. About the study: At 6 weeks and at 3 weeks (second dose) after treatment start, blood was analyzed.

Produced via immunoSEQ multiplex PCR; TCRdb's table is partial and in-frame only. The sample has about 82,000 clones; about four fifths are singletons. The CDR3 consists of 15 residues. V shed 2 bases, J shed 6 bases, and the junction held 2 bases outside the gene matches. The germline V gene encodes CDR1 SGHKS and CDR2 YYEKEE (reference sequence). Urothelial carcinoma affected the patients, and it was locally advanced or metastatic. This chain links TRBV5-5 with TRBJ2-1, with 13 positions matching TRBD2. The material was PBMCs, obtained around atezolizumab (anti-PD-L1) treatment. The clonotype comes from a man aged 65 to 85 with urothelial cancer. The CDR3 reads CASSFWTSGSNEQFF. The CDR3 DNA reads as TGTGCCAGCAGCTTTTGGACTAGCGGGAGCAATGAGCAGTTCTTC.